Listed here are 22 T cell receptor beta chains from one sample, sequenced in a study of cytotoxic CD8 clonotypes in ibrutinib-treated CLL. Repertoires were generated with immunoSEQ multiplex PCR, while TCRdb's copy carries only in-frame clones and drops some. This table holds roughly 330,000 clones, 60% to 80% found once. The sample consisted of PBMCs, taken after 36 months of ibrutinib treatment. All receptors derive from a human donor with chronic lymphocytic leukemia.

There are a few counts of this clone. The CDR3 DNA reads TGTGCCAGCAGTTTCCGGGAGAATGCTCCCAAAAACATTCAGTACTTC. Translating gives CASSFRENAPKNIQYF. The chain combines TRBV27 with TRBJ2-4; possible D gene TRBD2, 6 bases. The CDR3 has 16 residues. The germline gives CDR1 MNHEY, CDR2 SMNVEV (reference sequence). The germline V and J ends were trimmed by 3 bases and 2 bases, with 14 bases remaining between them.

The chain joins TRBV27 to TRBJ2-3; no firm D call. V was trimmed by 6 bases and J by 2 bases, leaving 12 bases between them. The CDR3 length is 14 residues. Germline CDR1 is MNHEY and CDR2 is SMNVEV (reference sequence). The CDR3 coding sequence is TGTGCCAGCAGGGCCTCTGGATACACAGATACGCAGTATTTT. Translating it yields CASRASGYTDTQYF.

The DNA of the CDR3 is TGTGCCAGCAGCTTAGGGATGGGAGGGCCGGACACCGGGGAGCTGTTTTTT. Translation: CASSLGMGGPDTGELFF. This rearrangement joins TRBV7-9 to TRBJ2-2, with TRBD2 matching 7 bases. Germline-derived CDR1 and CDR2 are SEHNR and FQNEAQ (reference sequence). The CDR3 sequence is 17 residues long. J gave up 3 bases and V 1 base, and 8 bases lay outside the gene matches.

This clone occurred a few times. This CDR3 is CASSRTGFGGYTF. DNA for the CDR3: TGTGCCAGCAGTCGGACAGGGTTCGGAGGCTACACCTTC. This rearrangement joins TRBV6-5 to TRBJ1-2, with 8 bases fitting TRBD1. J gave up 8 bases and V 5 bases, and 7 bases lay outside the gene matches. Germline V gives CDR1 MNHEY, CDR2 SVGAGI. The CDR3 is made up of 13 amino acids.

This chain connects TRBV27 to TRBJ2-7; 9 bases fit TRBD1. The germline CDR1 and CDR2 sequences are MNHEY and SMNVEV (reference sequence). V dropped 6 bases and J dropped 3; count of bases not matched to a gene: 9. This CDR3 is 15 amino acids long. The chain's CDR3 is CASRRGTGRNYEQYF. The CDR3 DNA sequence: TGTGCCAGCAGACGGGGGACAGGGAGAAACTACGAGCAGTACTTC.

V usage is TRBV15 and J usage is TRBJ2-6; unclear D gene. The germline V gene has CDR1 LNHNV and CDR2 YYDKDF (reference sequence). Between the trimmed V and J ends, which lost 2 bases and 4 bases, there was a span of 3 bases. The CDR3 has 13 amino acids. The CDR3 sequence is CATSRPGANVLTF. CDR3 DNA sequence: TGTGCCACCAGCAGACCCGGGGCCAACGTCCTGACTTTC.

The chain employs TRBV29-1 and TRBJ2-5, with a tentative D call TRBD1 (5 bases). Germline CDR1 reads SQVTM; CDR2 reads ANQGSEA. The CDR3 runs to 13 residues. With 8 bases removed from V and 2 bases from J, the gap between germline ends came to 15 bases. The CDR3 DNA is TGCAGCTCCTGCTGTCAGGGACAAGAGACCCAGTACTTC. It specifies CSSCCQGQETQYF.

The chain uses TRBV7-2 and TRBJ2-3, with D perhaps matching TRBD2 (5 bases). This CDR3 spans 14 amino acids. Germline lookup yields CDR1 SGHTA and CDR2 FQGNSA. Trimming pared 3 bases from V and 4 bases from J, leaving 11 bases between. The CDR3 DNA sequence: TGTGCCAGCAGCTTGGGAGCCCGGTCAGATACGCAGTATTTT. Amino acids: CASSLGARSDTQYF. Full variable domain (remainder filled in from reference TRBV7-2 and TRBJ2-3): GAGVSQSPSNKVTEKGKDVELRCDPISGHTALYWYRQSLGQGLEFLIYFQGNSAPDKSGLPSDRFSAERTGGSVSTLTIQRTQQEDSAVYLCASSLGARSDTQYFGPGTRLTVL.

This clone was detected only a few times. This rearrangement joins TRBV4-1 to TRBJ1-2; possible D gene TRBD1, 6 bases. The CDR3 loop spans 15 amino acids. Germline V CDR1 and CDR2: MGHRA, YSYEKL. V gave up 3 bases and J gave up 4 bases, with 15 bases separating them. CDR3 loop: CASSQDPLGAYGYTF. For the CDR3, the DNA is TGCGCCAGCAGCCAGGACCCCTTGGGGGCCTATGGCTACACCTTC.

The J gene is TRBJ2-3, the V gene TRBV5-1; D is possibly TRBD2 (5 bases). CDR3 length: 14 residues. CDR1 and CDR2 from the germline V gene are SGHRS and YFSETQ. Trimming pared 5 bases from V and 1 base from J, leaving 11 bases between. This CDR3 reads CASRRGGGTDTQYF. The CDR3 DNA is TGCGCCAGCAGACGGGGTGGGGGCACAGATACGCAGTATTTT.

The chain combines TRBV19 with TRBJ2-7; D is perhaps TRBD2 (5 bases). Germline CDR1 reads LNHDA; CDR2 reads SQIVND (reference sequence). This CDR3 is built from 13 residues. Between the trimmed V and J ends, which lost 4 bases and 2 bases, there was a span of 9 bases. Here the CDR3 DNA reads TGTGCCAGTAGTAGAGGGTCGGCCTACGAGCAGTACTTC. Translating it yields CASSRGSAYEQYF. The whole variable domain, filled in from reference TRBV19 and TRBJ2-7, reads DGGITQSPKYLFRKEGQNVTLSCEQNLNHDAMYWYRQDPGQGLRLIYYSQIVNDFQKGDIAEGYSVSREKKESFPLTVTSAQKNPTAFYLCASSRGSAYEQYFGPGTRLTVT.

This clone has only a few counts. The chain carries TRBV9 and TRBJ2-5; D could derive from TRBD1 or TRBD2 (6 bases each). The CDR3 length is 14 residues. The germline V gene has CDR1 SGDLS and CDR2 YYNGEE. V shed 4 bases and J shed 3 bases, with 13 bases lying between them. CDR3 bases: TGTGCCAGCAGCATAGGGGGGCGAGAAGAGACCCAGTACTTC. This translates into CASSIGGREETQYF.

The chain recombines TRBV4-1 with TRBJ2-7, with 10 nucleotides matching TRBD2. Germline CDR1 MGHRA, CDR2 YSYEKL. Trimming removed 2 bases from V and 1 base from J; junction bases left unmatched: 5. This CDR3 region has 16 residues. In DNA form, the CDR3 reads TGCGCCAGCAGCCAACCCGGACTAGCGGATTCCTACGAGCAGTACTTC. Translation gives CASSQPGLADSYEQYF.

This clone was observed a single time. The rearrangement uses TRBV11-2 and TRBJ2-7, with 9 bases that match TRBD1. The CDR3 length is 15 residues. Germline V gene sequence: CDR1 SGHAT, CDR2 FQNNGV. The V and J ends lost 5 bases and 9 bases, in that order; junction bases with no gene match: 14. CDR3 loop: CASSPSRDRVQMQYF. In nucleotides, the CDR3 is TGTGCCAGCAGCCCAAGCCGGGACAGGGTACAGATGCAGTACTTC.

This chain links TRBV2 with TRBJ2-5, with D perhaps TRBD2 (5 bases). The CDR3 sequence is 12 residues long. Looked up from germline, CDR1 is SNHLY and CDR2 is FYNNEI. V lost 7 bases and J 5 bases, leaving 11 bases between the germline ends. The CDR3 nucleotides read TGTGCCAGCACTATACTAGGGGAGACCCAGTACTTC. Translating it yields CASTILGETQYF.

The chain employs TRBV27 and TRBJ2-1, with 7 bases that match TRBD2. Germline CDR1 and CDR2: MNHEY and SMNVEV (reference sequence). This CDR3 contains 15 residues. After removal of 3 bases from V and 4 bases from J, the junction contained 6 bases not matched to a gene. Written as DNA, the CDR3 is TGTGCCAGCAGTTTTGTGGGAGGGACGTACAATGAGCAGTTCTTC. This sequence encodes CASSFVGGTYNEQFF.

This clone has a handful of counts. This chain connects TRBV19 to TRBJ2-1, with D possibly being TRBD1 (6 bases). Germline V gives CDR1 LNHDA, CDR2 SQIVND (reference sequence). The CDR3 extends over 14 amino acids. Deletions cut 8 bases from V and 7 bases from J, with 18 bases between. The CDR3 protein is CASVPGHGLNEQFF. The CDR3 DNA is TGTGCCAGTGTCCCGGGACACGGATTAAATGAGCAGTTCTTC.

This chain links TRBV2 with TRBJ1-2, with TRBD1 matching over 9 bases. This CDR3 is built from 14 residues. Trimming removed 6 bases from V and 2 bases from J; junction bases left unmatched: 4. CDR1 is SNHLY, CDR2 FYNNEI, per germline. CDR3 loop: CASSRTGENYGYTF. The CDR3, as DNA: TGTGCCAGCAGCAGGACAGGGGAGAACTATGGCTACACCTTC.

The chain uses TRBV5-1 and TRBJ2-2, with TRBD1 matching 10 bases. The V gene's germline CDR1 is SGHRS and CDR2 YFSETQ. Trimming cost V 0 bases and J 6 bases; bases outside gene matches: 2. This CDR3 has 15 amino acids. The CDR3 DNA sequence: TGCGCCAGCAGCTTGGAGACAGGGGGCTCCGGGGAGCTGTTTTTT. Protein: CASSLETGGSGELFF.

The genes are TRBV19 and TRBJ1-1, with a possible D match to TRBD1 (6 bases). CDR1 is LNHDA, CDR2 SQIVND, per germline (reference sequence). V was cut by 7 bases and J by 6 bases, with 24 bases left in between. This CDR3 is 16 amino acids long. In nucleotides, the CDR3 is TGTGCCAGTACTCGAACAGGGAGCCTAGAACAGGCTGAAGCTTTCTTT. Translating gives CASTRTGSLEQAEAFF. The whole variable domain, remainder taken from reference TRBV19 and TRBJ1-1, is DGGITQSPKYLFRKEGQNVTLSCEQNLNHDAMYWYRQDPGQGLRLIYYSQIVNDFQKGDIAEGYSVSREKKESFPLTVTSAQKNPTAFYLCASTRTGSLEQAEAFFGQGTRLTVV.

This chain uses TRBV19 with TRBJ2-7, with 10 bases matching TRBD1. The J segment lost 3 bases and the V segment lost 4 bases, leaving 6 bases of the junction unmatched. CDR1 is LNHDA, CDR2 SQIVND, per germline (reference sequence). This CDR3 spans 15 amino acids. CDR3 nucleotide sequence: TGTGCCAGTAGTAGAACCGGGACAGGGGACTACGAGCAGTACTTC. Translated: CASSRTGTGDYEQYF.

The chain carries TRBV13 and TRBJ2-5; D possibly corresponds to TRBD1 (6 bases). V was cut by 5 bases and J by 3 bases, with 16 bases left in between. CDR3 size: 15 residues. Per germline, CDR1 PRHDT and CDR2 FYEKMQ (reference sequence). The CDR3 region has the DNA TGTGCCAGCAGCCACCGGTACAGGGTTAAAGAGACCCAGTACTTC. This sequence encodes CASSHRYRVKETQYF.